The T cell receptor beta chain under discussion was sequenced for a study of early T cells in non-severe SARS-CoV-2 infection (dated by TCRdb to 2020 to 2022). Study-wide context: TCR sequencing used bulk RNA from unsorted whole blood, so alpha and beta chains could not be paired. Overall results and qualifications from the work: VDJdb matching was skewed toward anti-spike CD8 responses, so virus-specific expansions were likely underestimated and private and CD4 specificities were missed.

Set within a cohort of healthcare workers in London, UK, this nested case-control study involved weekly PCR testing of nasopharyngeal swabs along with blood sampling. Between 23 and 31 March 2020, the week of the UK lockdown, healthcare workers were enrolled and then followed up weekly for as long as 16 weeks. Library preparation employed 5' RACE. Data came from a NextSeq 500. The TCR library protocol attached unique molecular identifiers to individual cDNA molecules to correct for sequencing error and PCR bias. TCR alpha and beta chains were both sequenced, and the abundances of alpha and beta sequences in each sample were closely correlated with each other. The study's own analysis went as follows. Decombinator V4 was used to perform V gene, J gene and CDR3 annotation of TCR sequences. Expanded TCRs were defined as changing significantly between any two time points under a Poisson model with p below 0.0001. Abundances of TCRs were expressed as counts per million after normalisation to the total number of TCRs sequenced in each sample. TRAV1-2 paired with TRAJ12, TRAJ20 or TRAJ33 defined MAIT TCRs, while TRAV10 paired with TRAJ18 defined iNKT TCRs. VDJdb, accessed 1 November 2021, was searched for CMV, EBV and SARS-CoV-2 annotated TCRs, with TCRs annotated for multiple antigens excluded. TCRdb reran the public reads through fastp at Q25 and MiXCR, keeping productive beta chains. Each CDR3 protein appears once, grouped with its most common genes and DNA. TCRdb's processing, not the study's, gives the V and J calls here. Across this sample there are approximately 23,000 distinct CDR3 sequences, with roughly 4% seen only once. Over 9% of the sample lies in the top ten.

This clonotype came up many times. Its antigen remains undetermined. Per-base qualities were not stored, and no clone one base away is much larger. The CDR3, from cysteine to phenylalanine, totals 15 residues. Just the 45-base CDR3 DNA is kept, in frame starting at base 1. Relative to germline, V is missing 4 bases and J is missing 7 bases, with 10 bases of the junction outside any gene match. The germline V gene (reference sequence) specifies SEHNR as CDR1 and FQNEAQ as CDR2. The clonotype was recovered from an adult who was a healthcare worker with PCR-confirmed SARS-CoV-2 infection or an uninfected control (not recorded which). This chain is built from TRBV7-9 and TRBJ2-7, with 10 middle bases fitting TRBD2. The sample consisted of whole blood. CDR3 sequence: CASSSGTSVPGEQYF. The nucleotide sequence reads TGTGCCAGCAGCTCGGGGACTAGCGTCCCTGGGGAGCAGTACTTC.